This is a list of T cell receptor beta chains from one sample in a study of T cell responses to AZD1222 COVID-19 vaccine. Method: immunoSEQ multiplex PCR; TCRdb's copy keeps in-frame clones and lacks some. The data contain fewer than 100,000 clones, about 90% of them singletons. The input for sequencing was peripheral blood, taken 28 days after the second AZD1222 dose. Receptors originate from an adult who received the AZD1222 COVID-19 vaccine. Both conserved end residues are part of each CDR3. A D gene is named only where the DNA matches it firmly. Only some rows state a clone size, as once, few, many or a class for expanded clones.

CDR3aa: CACIGLAGREQFF; CDR3nt: TGTGCCTGCATAGGACTAGCGGGCCGTGAGCAGTTCTTC; d_gene: TRBD2; j_gene: TRBJ2-1; abundance: -; v_gene: TRBV30
CDR3aa: CASSWGTGGYEQYF; CDR3nt: TGTGCCAGCAGCTGGGGGACAGGGGGCTACGAGCAGTACTTC; d_gene: TRBD1; j_gene: TRBJ2-7; abundance: -; v_gene: TRBV5-6
CDR3aa: CASSYRKQSSYNEQFF; CDR3nt: TGTGCCAGCAGTTACAGAAAGCAGAGCTCCTACAATGAGCAGTTCTTC; d_gene: -; j_gene: TRBJ2-1; abundance: -; v_gene: TRBV6-5
CDR3aa: CASSTYGTQNTEAFF; CDR3nt: TGCGCCAGCAGCACCTACGGGACACAGAACACTGAAGCTTTCTTT; d_gene: -; j_gene: TRBJ1-1; abundance: -; v_gene: TRBV5-1
CDR3aa: CASSPQRGTETQYF; CDR3nt: TGTGCCAGTAGTCCCCAGAGGGGCACCGAGACCCAGTACTTC; d_gene: -; j_gene: TRBJ2-5; abundance: -; v_gene: TRBV19
CDR3aa: CAWSRVYEQYF; CDR3nt: TGTGCCTGGAGCAGGGTCTACGAGCAGTACTTC; d_gene: -; j_gene: TRBJ2-7; abundance: -; v_gene: TRBV30
CDR3aa: CASSLYREQFF; CDR3nt: TGTGCCAGCAGTTTATATCGTGAGCAGTTCTTC; d_gene: -; j_gene: TRBJ2-1; abundance: -; v_gene: TRBV28
CDR3aa: CASSLSLSTEAFF; CDR3nt: TGTGCCAGCAGTTTATCACTGAGCACTGAAGCTTTCTTT; d_gene: -; j_gene: TRBJ1-1; abundance: -; v_gene: TRBV27
CDR3aa: CASRDREATEAFF; CDR3nt: TGTGCCAGTAGGGACAGGGAGGCCACTGAAGCTTTCTTT; d_gene: TRBD1; j_gene: TRBJ1-1; abundance: -; v_gene: TRBV19
CDR3aa: CASSSAGQGYNSPLHF; CDR3nt: TGTGCCAGCAGCTCGGCGGGACAGGGATATAATTCACCCCTCCACTTT; d_gene: TRBD1; j_gene: TRBJ1-6; abundance: few; v_gene: TRBV7-2
CDR3aa: CASSLALGQGNTEAFF; CDR3nt: TGCGCCAGCAGCTTGGCGTTAGGCCAGGGGAACACTGAAGCTTTCTTT; d_gene: -; j_gene: TRBJ1-1; abundance: -; v_gene: TRBV5-1
CDR3aa: CATSVGRNTEAFF; CDR3nt: TGTGCCACCAGTGTCGGACGGAACACTGAAGCTTTCTTT; d_gene: -; j_gene: TRBJ1-1; abundance: -; v_gene: TRBV24-1
CDR3aa: CASSSRDRGLQPQHF; CDR3nt: TGTGCCAGCAGCAGCCGAGACAGGGGTCTTCAGCCCCAGCATTTT; d_gene: TRBD1; j_gene: TRBJ1-5; abundance: -; v_gene: TRBV13
CDR3aa: CASRQGSRNQPQHF; CDR3nt: TGTGCCAGCAGACAGGGGTCACGCAATCAGCCCCAGCATTTT; d_gene: TRBD1; j_gene: TRBJ1-5; abundance: once; v_gene: TRBV6-5
CDR3aa: CASSLIAGPSTDTQYF; CDR3nt: TGTGCCAGCAGCTTAATAGCGGGGCCGAGCACAGATACGCAGTATTTT; d_gene: TRBD2; j_gene: TRBJ2-3; abundance: -; v_gene: TRBV7-8